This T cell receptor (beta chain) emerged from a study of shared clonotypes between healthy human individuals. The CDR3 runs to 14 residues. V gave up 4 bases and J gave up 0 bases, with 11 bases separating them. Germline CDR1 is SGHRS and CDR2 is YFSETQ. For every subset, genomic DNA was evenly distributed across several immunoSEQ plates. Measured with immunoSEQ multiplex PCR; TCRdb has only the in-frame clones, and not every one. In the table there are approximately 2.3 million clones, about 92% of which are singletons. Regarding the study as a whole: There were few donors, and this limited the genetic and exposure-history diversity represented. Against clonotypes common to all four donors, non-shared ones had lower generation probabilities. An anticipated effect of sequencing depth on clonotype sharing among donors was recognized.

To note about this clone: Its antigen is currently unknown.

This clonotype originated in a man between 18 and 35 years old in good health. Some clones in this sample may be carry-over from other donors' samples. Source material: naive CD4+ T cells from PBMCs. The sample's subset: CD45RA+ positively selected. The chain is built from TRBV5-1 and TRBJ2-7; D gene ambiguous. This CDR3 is CASSPMISSYEQYF. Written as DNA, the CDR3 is TGCGCCAGCAGCCCCATGATAAGCTCCTACGAGCAGTACTTC.